This TCR beta chain was profiled in a study of blood T cells in healthy people across ages. This CDR3 has 15 amino acids. CDR1 and CDR2 (germline): SGHNT, YYREEE (reference sequence). Each donor's blood draw was 7.5 to 10 milliliters of peripheral blood. Primed by a sample-barcoded 5' primer and a J-beta primer mix, a second PCR proceeded for about 6 to 12 cycles. MiXCR, run by TCRdb on the 5' RACE reads, gives a single entry per CDR3 protein. Altogether hundreds of thousands of distinct CDR3 sequences are present, approximately 50% being singletons, with the ten largest covering roughly 34%. The material sequenced was blood. The receptor comes from a woman aged 60-75 years in good health. The V and J genes are TRBV5-4 and TRBJ2-1; D is unresolved. TRBJ2-7 explains the end of the DNA better; the J call may be wrong. The CDR3 is CAVTGKTSSYNEQYF. CDR3 in DNA: TGTGCCGTCACGGGCAAAACCAGCTCCTACAATGAGCAGTACTTC.